Below are 5 T cell receptor beta chains sequenced from a single sample in a study of beta chain features in type 1 diabetes. Expressed TCRB transcripts were sequenced because the isolated RNA had all been reverse transcribed beforehand. Sequencing was performed with immunoSEQ multiplex PCR; in TCRdb, only in-frame clones are kept and a portion is missing. The data hold fewer than 250,000 clones, with roughly 70% observed a single time. Material for sequencing was naive CD4+ T cells from blood. Every receptor here comes from a man younger than 40 in good health.

There are a few counts of this clone. Other nucleotide sequences from this sample produce the same CDR3. The chain couples TRBV30 to TRBJ2-3; D remains unclear. Trimming pared 1 base from V and 1 base from J, leaving 3 bases between. The germline CDR1 and CDR2 sequences are GTSNPN and SVGIG (reference sequence). The CDR3 is 12 amino acids. CDR3 amino acids: CAWSAGTDTQYF. CDR3 sequence (DNA): TGTGCCTGGAGTGCTGGCACAGATACGCAGTATTTT.

Comments on this clone: Germline and junction disagree at one end, which may indicate a read error. This rearrangement joins TRBV20-1 to TRBJ2-1; 7 bases line up with TRBD1. Germline V CDR1 and CDR2: DFQATT, SNEGSKA (reference sequence). CDR3 length: 10 amino acids. CDR3 residues: CSASGTVMLF. The CDR3 nucleotides are TGCAGTGCCTCCGGGACAGTGATGCTCTTC.

This rearrangement joins TRBV18 to TRBJ2-7; a possible D gene is TRBD1 (6 bases). Trimming took off 6 bases at V and 1 base at J, with 19 bases between the two ends. Germline values: CDR1 KGHSH, CDR2 LQKENI. This CDR3 region has 16 residues. The CDR3 coding sequence is TGTGCCAGCTCGTCAATCCCAGGGGTCTTGTCCTACGAGCAGTACTTC. This encodes CASSSIPGVLSYEQYF. The full variable domain, its missing parts supplied by reference TRBV18 and TRBJ2-7, is NAGVMQNPRHLVRRRGQEARLRCSPMKGHSHVYWYRQLPEEGLKFMVYLQKENIIDESGMPKERFSAEFPKEGPSILRIQQVVRGDSAAYFCASSSIPGVLSYEQYFGPGTRLTVT.

This clone is a singleton in its sample. This sequence joins TRBV25-1 and TRBJ2-7; D call uncertain. V was shortened by 1 base and J by 5 bases, with 9 bases between the two germline ends. Germline CDR1 is MGHDK and CDR2 is SYGVNS. The CDR3 sequence is 13 residues long. CDR3 sequence (DNA): TGTGCCAGCAGTGAATCCGTACTAAACGAGCAGTACTTC. Translation gives CASSESVLNEQYF.

This chain links TRBV6-1 with TRBJ2-1; 11 bases are shared with TRBD2. This CDR3 is built from 14 residues. Trimming took 2 bases from V and 7 from J; bases not matched to a gene: 1. CDR1 MNHNS and CDR2 SASEGT come from the germline V gene. The CDR3, as DNA: TGTGCCAGCAGTGAAACTAGCGGGAGAAATGAGCAGTTCTTC. This gives the protein CASSETSGRNEQFF.